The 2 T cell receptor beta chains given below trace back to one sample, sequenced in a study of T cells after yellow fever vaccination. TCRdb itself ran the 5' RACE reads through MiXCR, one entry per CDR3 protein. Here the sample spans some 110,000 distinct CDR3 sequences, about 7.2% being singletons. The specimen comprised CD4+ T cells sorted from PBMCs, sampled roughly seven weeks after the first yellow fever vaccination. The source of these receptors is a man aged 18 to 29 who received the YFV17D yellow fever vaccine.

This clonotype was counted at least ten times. CDR3: CASSQGGTSGPNEQFF. As DNA, the CDR3 is TGTGCCAGCAGCCAGGGGGGGACTAGCGGTCCTAATGAGCAGTTCTTC. This rearrangement joins TRBV9 to TRBJ2-1; TRBD2 matches 11 bases. Germline lookup yields CDR1 SGDLS and CDR2 YYNGEE. After removal of 4 bases from V and 7 bases from J, the junction contained 10 bases not matched to a gene. CDR3 size: 16 residues.

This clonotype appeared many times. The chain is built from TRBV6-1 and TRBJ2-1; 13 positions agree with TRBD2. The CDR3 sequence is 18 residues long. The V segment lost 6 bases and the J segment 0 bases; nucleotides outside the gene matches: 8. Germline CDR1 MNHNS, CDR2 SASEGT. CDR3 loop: CASRPGLAGISSYNEQFF. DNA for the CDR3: TGTGCCAGCAGACCGGGACTAGCGGGGATTAGCTCCTACAATGAGCAGTTCTTC.